The sequence of this T cell receptor (beta chain) was determined in a study of T cell responses to AZD1222 COVID-19 vaccine (dated by TCRdb to the early 2020s). Regarding the research as a whole: AZD1222 recipients whose second dose came at about 4 weeks and those whose second dose came at about 12 weeks were combined into one group, since spike-specific TCR depth and breadth did not differ between the two schedules. A total of around 240 trial participants underwent TCR sequencing, of whom 207 received two doses of AZD1222 and some 26 received two doses of the MenACWY control vaccine. Trial participants were enrolled into age subgroups of 18-55, 56-69 and 70-plus years, which contained about 160, 30 and 59 TCR-sequenced participants, respectively. What the research found in general, with its limitations: The 56-69-year group was small, and its depth increase did not reach significance, likely because of low power. After two AZD1222 doses, spike-specific TCR breadth and depth were significantly higher than at day 0 and than in MenACWY recipients. The whole spike protein was spanned by vaccine-associated CD4 TCRs, and dominant responses were seen in regions 160-218 and 743-854. Conclusions about previously exposed vaccinees were limited because only a handful of AZD1222 recipients were SARS-CoV-2 seropositive at baseline. Most participants were white British and females outnumbered males, and the authors suggested that clonal diversity may have been underestimated. Because no day 14 peak-response samples were available, repertoires were characterized only after the peak T cell response. Epitopes outside the regions mutated in the B.1.351 and B.1.1.7 variants were reportedly recognized by nearly half of the unique spike-specific TCRs.

According to the study, the label for this sample's time point signals: baseline before first vaccination. The vaccinee samples were drawn from two UK trials, COV001 and COV002, one of which was a single-blind randomized controlled phase 2/3 trial testing AZD1222 (ChAdOx1 nCoV-19) in healthy adults. For TCRbeta chain sequencing, PBMC samples were collected from trial participants at day 0 and at day 28 after the second dose. Trimmed from V: 4 bases; trimmed from J: 9 bases; junction bases lacking a gene match: 4. Inclusive of the bounding cysteine and phenylalanine, the CDR3 is 14 residues long. Solely the CDR3 DNA is kept, with 42 bases framed from the first base. CDR1 KGHDR and CDR2 SFDVKD were looked up in the germline V gene. About this clone: The clone's antigen remains unknown. Base qualities are not at hand, and no much larger clone is one base apart.

The CDR3 regions of human TCRbeta chains were analyzed by immunosequencing. Turning to the authors' computational methods: TCRs in the repertoires were matched against a reference library of SARS-CoV-2-specific TCRs that had been generated with the MIRA antigen-specificity platform. Breadth meant the fraction of unique TCRs that were SARS-CoV-2-associated, whereas depth meant the fraction of total T cells that were SARS-CoV-2-associated. Using the MIRA data, every spike-specific TCR was mapped to the spike region that the TCR reacted to and assigned to either a CD4 or a CD8 class. Log10-transformed breadth and depth values were compared by one-way ANOVA with Sidak's multiple comparisons tests. Entries here come from immuneACCESS through TCRdb and include only in-frame sequences with V and J called. Some clones fail to appear in such tables; in the studies checked, an unresolved V gene covers under half of the shortfall, and the cause of the remainder is unknown. That table furnishes V, J and clone size, whereas the DNA furnished D and trimming. Here the sample has more than 110,000 clones; roughly 90% occur a single time. 4.7% of the sample lies in the top ten.

The V and J genes are TRBV24-1 and TRBJ2-1, with TRBD2 matching 11 junction bases. The TCR originated in an adult in good health. Sequenced here: peripheral blood, sampled on day 0 of AZD1222 vaccination. The CDR3 corresponds to CATSDTLAGGEQFF. The nucleotides read TGTGCCACCAGTGACACCCTAGCGGGGGGTGAGCAGTTCTTC.